The 21 T cell receptor beta chains listed next were all sequenced from one sample in a study of vaccination effects on CD4 cells after COVID-19. Antigens for these TCRs are unknown. Subsequent to 10 days of culture, CD4+ T cells were isolated. By PCR, the person was confirmed to have had SARS-CoV-2 infection between March and December 2020. BNT162b2 vaccine or mRNA-1273 vaccine was given to participants in two doses. The method was immunoSEQ multiplex PCR; TCRdb's version includes in-frame clones alone and lacks a portion of them. The sample contains approximately 30,000 clones, around 80% of which appear only once. Sequencing used CD4+ T cells from PBMCs cultured without peptide, obtained after COVID-19 vaccination. The source of these receptors is a human donor who had a prior SARS-CoV-2 infection.

The chain is built from TRBV11-3 and TRBJ2-2; the D call may be TRBD1 or TRBD2 (5 bases each). CDR1 is SGHNT, CDR2 YENEEA, per germline. The CDR3 has 12 amino acids. Between the trimmed V and J ends, which lost 5 bases and 16 bases, there was a span of 17 bases. This CDR3 reads CASSTGTPRPFF. The CDR3 DNA reads TGTGCCAGCAGCACTGGGACCCCCCGGCCGTTTTTT.

The chain combines TRBV19 with TRBJ1-2; D not resolved. Trimming removed 3 bases from V and 8 bases from J, with 16 bases in between. CDR1 and CDR2 (germline): LNHDA, SQIVND (reference sequence). This CDR3 has 14 residues. The CDR3 reads CASSITARPGGYTF. The CDR3 DNA follows: TGTGCCAGTAGTATCACAGCCCGGCCCGGGGGCTACACCTTC. Together with reference TRBV19 and TRBJ1-2, the CDR3 gives the full variable domain: DGGITQSPKYLFRKEGQNVTLSCEQNLNHDAMYWYRQDPGQGLRLIYYSQIVNDFQKGDIAEGYSVSREKKESFPLTVTSAQKNPTAFYLCASSITARPGGYTFGSGTRLTVV.

This chain links TRBV6-2 or TRBV6-3 with TRBJ2-3; 13 bases map to TRBD2. V dropped 2 bases and J dropped 5; count of bases not matched to a gene: 10. The CDR3 has 18 amino acids. CDR1 is MNHEY and CDR2 is SVGEGT in the germline V gene. The CDR3 nucleotides are TGTGCCAGCAGTTACAGGCGGACTAGCGGGAGTTGGGGAGATACGCAGTATTTT. It specifies CASSYRRTSGSWGDTQYF.

V usage is TRBV5-1 and J usage is TRBJ2-5; 9 nucleotides line up with TRBD1. V shed 5 bases, J shed 1 base, and the junction held 3 bases outside the gene matches. The CDR3 has 14 amino acids. Germline V gives CDR1 SGHRS, CDR2 YFSETQ. The CDR3 nucleotides are TGCGCCAGCAGACCACAGGGGGCCCAAGAGACCCAGTACTTC. Translating gives CASRPQGAQETQYF. The entire variable domain, with the rest obtained from reference TRBV5-1 and TRBJ2-5, is as follows: KAGVTQTPRYLIKTRGQQVTLSCSPISGHRSVSWYQQTPGQGLQFLFEYFSETQRNKGNFPGRFSGRQFSNSRSEMNVSTLELGDSALYLCASRPQGAQETQYFGPGTRLLVL.

This clone was counted a few times. V gene TRBV7-2 combines with J gene TRBJ2-3; D gene unclear. In germline, CDR1 is SGHTA, CDR2 FQGNSA. The CDR3 runs to 14 residues. The germline V and J ends were trimmed by 1 base and 2 bases, with 7 bases remaining between them. The CDR3 spells CASSLVGNTDTQYF. The CDR3 bases are TGTGCCAGCAGCTTAGTGGGCAACACAGATACGCAGTATTTT.

The chain links TRBV9 to TRBJ2-1, with 10 bases aligning to TRBD2. From germline, CDR1 is SGDLS and CDR2 YYNGEE. Unmatched junction bases numbered 11, after V lost 3 bases and J lost 5 bases. This CDR3 comprises 17 residues. The CDR3 bases are TGTGCCAGCAGCGACGACCCAGCGGGAGGGTCCAACAATGAGCAGTTCTTC. Translating gives CASSDDPAGGSNNEQFF.

The chain joins TRBV6-2 or TRBV6-3 to TRBJ1-6; the match to TRBD1 covers 8 bases. From germline, CDR1 is MNHEY and CDR2 SVGEGT. The ends lost 3 bases at V and 8 bases at J; junction bases unmatched: 6. The CDR3 sequence is 15 residues long. The CDR3 sequence is CASSYRTGRDSPLHF. CDR3 coding DNA: TGTGCCAGCAGTTATCGGACAGGGCGGGATTCACCCCTCCACTTT.

This clone was detected once. This rearrangement joins TRBV9 to TRBJ2-1; D call uncertain. The CDR3 is made up of 17 amino acids. Germline V gene lookup returns CDR1 SGDLS and CDR2 YYNGEE. Trimming took 4 bases from V and 2 from J, leaving 19 bases between them. The CDR3 here is CASSPPPGSPAYNEQFF. CDR3 nucleotide sequence: TGTGCCAGCAGCCCCCCCCCTGGGTCCCCAGCCTACAATGAGCAGTTCTTC.

The chain combines TRBV7-3 with TRBJ2-1; perhaps TRBD2 as D (6 bases). The CDR3 has 14 residues. Germline assignment: CDR1 SGHTA and CDR2 FQGTGA. V gave up 5 bases and J gave up 4 bases, with 12 bases separating them. CDR3 bases: TGTGCCAGCAGCCGGGACTCGGGGTACAATGAGCAGTTCTTC. Translated, it gives CASSRDSGYNEQFF.

The table lists this clone with a count of one. V usage is TRBV5-5 and J usage is TRBJ2-2; D uncertain. V was clipped by 1 base and J by 1 base, with 8 bases between them. CDR1 is SGHKS, CDR2 YYEKEE, per germline (reference sequence). The CDR3 covers 15 residues. The CDR3 here is CASSLLGLNTGELFF. In nucleotides, the CDR3 is TGTGCCAGCAGCTTGCTTGGATTGAACACCGGGGAGCTGTTTTTT.

The rearrangement uses TRBV6-5 and TRBJ2-7; 7 nucleotides line up with TRBD1. Germline V gene sequence: CDR1 MNHEY, CDR2 SVGAGI. CDR3 size: 13 residues. The V gene end was trimmed by 4 bases and the J gene end by 12 bases; junction bases not matched to a gene: 12. The CDR3 DNA sequence: TGTGCCAGCAGTTTAGTAGAGGGGGCCCCTTGGTACTTC. Translated, it gives CASSLVEGAPWYF.

V usage is TRBV12-3 or TRBV12-4 and J usage is TRBJ1-1, with unresolved D. CDR3 size: 13 residues. Deletions cut 6 bases from V and 2 bases from J, with 10 bases between. The CDR3 nucleotides read TGTGCCAGCAGAGACCAGGTCAACACTGAAGCTTTCTTT. This sequence encodes CASRDQVNTEAFF.

J is TRBJ2-1 and V is TRBV6-5; D not resolved. The germline CDR1 and CDR2 sequences are MNHEY and SVGAGI. CDR3 size: 12 residues. V shed 5 bases and J shed 9 bases, with 11 bases lying between them. The CDR3 region is CASSPLSGEQFF. DNA for the CDR3: TGTGCCAGCAGTCCACTGTCCGGTGAGCAGTTCTTC.

The chain carries TRBV5-1 and TRBJ2-1; TRBD2 matches 10 bases. Germline CDR1 reads SGHRS; CDR2 reads YFSETQ. The CDR3 is made up of 15 amino acids. V was clipped by 0 bases and J by 8 bases; unmatched bases: 5. CDR3 nucleotides: TGCGCCAGCAGCTTGGGAGCGGGGGGGATCGATGAGCAGTTCTTC. Encoded protein: CASSLGAGGIDEQFF.

This chain connects TRBV2 to TRBJ2-7; possible D gene TRBD2, 5 bases. Per germline, CDR1 SNHLY and CDR2 FYNNEI. Trimming left V 8 bases short and J 4 bases short, with 15 bases between. This CDR3 has 13 residues. CDR3 DNA sequence: TGTGCCAGCGGACGACTAATTACATACGAGCAGTACTTC. It translates to CASGRLITYEQYF.

The chain recombines TRBV4-3 with TRBJ2-2; D is unclear. The CDR3 runs 14 residues. Germline V lookup: CDR1 LGHNA, CDR2 YSLEER. Trimming pared 0 bases from V and 4 bases from J, leaving 6 bases between. DNA for the CDR3: TGCGCCAGCAGCCAAGACCTTTTCACCGGGGAGCTGTTTTTT. Its protein is CASSQDLFTGELFF.

The chain recombines TRBV9 with TRBJ1-2; D is unclear. The germline gives CDR1 SGDLS, CDR2 YYNGEE. The CDR3 covers 16 residues. Trimming cost V 0 bases and J 4 bases, with 16 bases left between them. The CDR3 is CASSVGFGFLGYGYTF. The CDR3 coding sequence is TGTGCCAGCAGCGTAGGATTCGGCTTCCTAGGCTATGGCTACACCTTC.

The rearrangement joins TRBV5-4 to TRBJ2-1; D is ambiguous. The V gene lost 4 bases and the J gene lost 0 bases, with 11 bases spanning the gap. CDR3 length: 15 residues. Germline V CDR1 and CDR2: SGHNT, YYREEE (reference sequence). CDR3 in DNA: TGTGCCAGCAGCCAAACAGCTAGCTCCTACAATGAGCAGTTCTTC. This codes for CASSQTASSYNEQFF.

V gene TRBV7-3 combines with J gene TRBJ2-1; tentatively, D is TRBD1 or TRBD2 (6 bases each). Trimming shortened V by 2 bases and J by 3 bases, and 14 bases separated the two germline ends. Germline-derived CDR1 and CDR2 are SGHTA and FQGTGA. The CDR3 extends over 16 amino acids. This CDR3 is CASSLDYRGDYNEQFF. CDR3 in DNA: TGTGCCAGCAGCTTAGACTATAGGGGGGACTACAATGAGCAGTTCTTC.

This clone was observed once. The CDR3 DNA follows: TGCGCCAGCAGCCACAGATTGGGGGGCTATGGCTACACCTTC. This sequence encodes CASSHRLGGYGYTF. The chain carries TRBV4-3 and TRBJ1-2; D possibly corresponds to TRBD1 (5 bases). Trimming stripped 3 bases from V and 4 bases from J, with 12 bases between. The CDR3 contains 14 residues. Germline CDR1 LGHNA, CDR2 YSLEER.

This clone appeared a few times. The chain carries TRBV2 and TRBJ1-4; possibly TRBD1 for D (5 bases). The CDR3 covers 14 residues. From germline, CDR1 is SNHLY and CDR2 FYNNEI. Trimming left V 7 bases short and J 6 bases short, with 15 bases between. CDR3 region: CASKGSLGDEKLFF. In DNA form, the CDR3 reads TGTGCCAGCAAGGGGAGCCTCGGAGATGAAAAACTGTTTTTT.